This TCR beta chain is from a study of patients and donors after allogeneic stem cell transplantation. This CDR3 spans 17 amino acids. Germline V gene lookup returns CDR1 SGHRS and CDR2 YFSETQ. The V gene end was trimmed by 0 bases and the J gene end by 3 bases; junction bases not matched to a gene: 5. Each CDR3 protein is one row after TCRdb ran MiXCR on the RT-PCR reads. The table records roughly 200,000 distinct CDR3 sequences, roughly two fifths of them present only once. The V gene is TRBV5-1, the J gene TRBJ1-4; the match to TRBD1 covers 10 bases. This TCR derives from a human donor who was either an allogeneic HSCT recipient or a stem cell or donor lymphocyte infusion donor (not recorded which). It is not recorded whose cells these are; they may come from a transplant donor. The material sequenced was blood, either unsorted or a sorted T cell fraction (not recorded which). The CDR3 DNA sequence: TGCGCCAGCAGCTTGGGGACAGGGGGAACGGCTAATGAAAAACTGTTTTTT. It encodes CASSLGTGGTANEKLFF.